This T cell receptor beta chain was observed in a study of blood T cells in healthy people across ages. The CDR3 sequence is 16 residues long. The J segment lost 2 bases and the V segment lost 4 bases, leaving 10 bases of the junction unmatched. The germline CDR1 and CDR2 sequences are MNHNY and SVGAGI (reference sequence). With a J-beta primer mix and a sample-barcoded 5' primer, a second PCR ran about 7 to 12 cycles. One entry per CDR3 protein, called by TCRdb with MiXCR from the 5' RACE reads. The data hold hundreds of thousands of distinct CDR3 sequences, with about 28% observed a single time. The source of this sequence is a woman over 75 in good health. The source material was blood. This rearrangement joins TRBV6-6 to TRBJ2-5, with TRBD1 matching 7 bases. CDR3 region: CASSLSGTVGQETQYF. In DNA form, the CDR3 reads TGTGCCAGCAGTTTATCCGGGACAGTGGGGCAAGAGACCCAGTACTTC.